This T cell receptor beta chain was obtained from a study of Ad26.COV2.S vaccination and SARS-CoV-2 variants. Overall study: Dosing was one shot or two shots 56 days apart. Overall study results and limits: Researchers cautioned that TCR breadth and depth analyses may have underestimated total T cell responses. Once vaccination had occurred, spike-specific CD8+ and CD4+ T cell responses reportedly showed substantial breadth.

Per germline, CDR1 SQVTM and CDR2 ANQGSEA. This CDR3 spans 14 amino acids. The V and J ends lost 7 bases and 1 base respectively, with 16 bases between them. Specified treatment: some 20 received Ad26.COV2.S at low or high dose, single or two shots; about 5 received placebo; per-sample allocation not given. The samples were gathered on day 63 after the first injection of vaccine or placebo. The vaccine antigen was prefusion-stabilized Wuhan SARS-CoV-2 spike. Assay: immunoSEQ multiplex PCR; the TCRdb copy retains only in-frame clones and omits some. The top ten clones hold about 13% of a sample with some 480,000 clones, around 88% of them seen once. Turning to this clone: The antigen remains undetermined.

The chain is built from TRBV29-1 and TRBJ1-1; D not certain. This receptor was identified in a person between 18 and 60 years old who received the Ad26.COV2.S COVID-19 vaccine or a placebo. The specimen was peripheral blood, collected in a trial of Ad26.COV2.S vaccine versus placebo. The CDR3: CSGSADPTNTEAFF. CDR3 nucleotide sequence: TGCAGCGGATCGGCGGATCCGACGAACACTGAAGCTTTCTTT.